The rows below give T cell receptor beta chains drawn from one sample of a study of regulatory dendritic cells for organ transplantation. These TCRs are of unknown antigen specificity. Assay used: immunoSEQ multiplex PCR; TCRdb lists only in-frame clones, some missing. The sample has about 21,000 clones, 70% to 90% seen once. Sequencing input: naive CD4+ T cells from blood cultured with regulatory dendritic cells. The source is a human donor in good health. Both conserved end residues are part of each CDR3. The D gene is left open where the match is weak.

NA,TRBV19,TRBJ2-2,TGTGCCAGTAGGACAGCGAACACCGGGGAGCTGTTTTTT,CASRTANTGELFF
TRBD1,TRBV6-6,TRBJ1-2,TGTGCCAGCCGTGGACAGGGGGCGCGAAGGGATGGCTACACCTTC,CASRGQGARRDGYTF
NA,TRBV7-3,TRBJ2-7,TGTGCCAGCAGCCCCGGTAGGGGCAGTGACGACGAGCAGTACTTC,CASSPGRGSDDEQYF
TRBD2,TRBV7-2,TRBJ2-5,TGTGCCAGCAGCCAAGTTCGGCTAGCGGGGGGATTACAAGAGACCCAGTACTTC,CASSQVRLAGGLQETQYF
NA,TRBV9,TRBJ2-3,TGTGCCAGCAGCGTAGGCTCTCCGCGGACAGATACGCAGTATTTT,CASSVGSPRTDTQYF
TRBD1,TRBV6-6,TRBJ1-3,TGTGCCAGCGACAGGGGGGACTCTGGAAACACCATATATTTT,CASDRGDSGNTIYF
NA,TRBV6-5,TRBJ1-3,TGTGCCAGCAGTTACTCTTACTCTGGAAACACCATATATTTT,CASSYSYSGNTIYF
TRBD2,TRBV6-1,TRBJ2-7,TGTGCCAGCAGTGAAACGGGAGGGTCATCCTACGAGCAGTACTTC,CASSETGGSSYEQYF
NA,TRBV30,TRBJ1-1,TGTGCCTGGAGGAGAATAGGGGCGAACACTGAAGCTTTCTTT,CAWRRIGANTEAFF
NA,TRBV10-3,TRBJ1-2,TGTGCCATCAGTGGAACAGGGAACTATGGCTACACCTTC,CAISGTGNYGYTF
NA,TRBV7-2,TRBJ1-2,TGTGCCAGCAGCCCGGAGCCTGAGGGGTCCTATGGCTACACCTTC,CASSPEPEGSYGYTF
NA,TRBV6-1,TRBJ1-1,TGTGCCAGCAGGATAGTTAGTGGGCTTAACACTGAAGCTTTCTTT,CASRIVSGLNTEAFF
NA,TRBV25-1,TRBJ2-3,TGTGCCAGCAGTGAACTACAGGGAAGCACAGATACGCAGTATTTT,CASSELQGSTDTQYF
TRBD1,TRBV7-8,TRBJ1-5,TGTGCCAGCAGCCCGGGACAGATCAATCAGCCCCAGCATTTT,CASSPGQINQPQHF